What follows describes a single T cell receptor beta chain. Its antigen is not identified. The sample comes from a study of T cell clonotyping in hematopoietic cell transplantation. Notes on the study in general: Broader posttransplant TCR repertoire diversity was predicted by graft donor and pretransplant recipient Inverse Simpson Index values.

Profiled with immunoSEQ multiplex PCR; TCRdb holds only in-frame clones, not every one. The sample has 1,500 to 2,000 clones, approximately 89% seen once. CDR1 and CDR2 from the germline V gene are SGHTA and FQGNSA. The V end was cut by 1 base, the J end by 3 bases, with 9 bases between. CDR3 length equals 14 residues. Source: PBMCs, taken at the time of graft-versus-host disease after allogeneic stem cell transplant. This chain uses TRBV7-2 with TRBJ2-5, with D possibly matching TRBD2 (5 bases). The clonotype originates from a male patient aged 18-29 years who had an allogeneic stem cell transplant from a related donor, so the T cells may come from the graft donor. Some clones in this sample may be carry-over from other donors' samples. This chain's CDR3 is CASSLEAGKETQYF. CDR3 DNA sequence: TGTGCCAGCAGCTTAGAAGCCGGGAAAGAGACCCAGTACTTC.